Shown below are 7 T cell receptor beta chains from a single sample sequenced in a study of blood T cells in healthy people across ages. A J-beta primer mix and a sample-barcoded 5' primer were used in a second PCR of roughly 7 to 12 cycles. TCRdb re-analysed the 5' RACE reads in MiXCR, keeping a single row per CDR3 protein. The table records 700,000 to 800,000 distinct CDR3 sequences, 40% to 45% of them present only once. Sequenced input: blood. The receptors originated from a woman aged 55 to 70 in good health.

V and J are TRBV7-2 and TRBJ2-7, with 10 bases that match TRBD2. The ends lost 5 bases at V and 7 bases at J; junction bases unmatched: 11. This CDR3 contains 15 residues. Germline lookup yields CDR1 SGHTA and CDR2 FQGNSA. The CDR3 here is CASSKLAGEFGEQYF. The CDR3 DNA sequence: TGTGCCAGCAGCAAGCTAGCGGGAGAATTTGGTGAGCAGTACTTC.

This clonotype was found a few times. V gene TRBV28 combines with J gene TRBJ2-5; 8 nucleotides match TRBD1. The V segment lost 9 bases and the J segment 4 bases; nucleotides outside the gene matches: 10. The length of the CDR3 is 14 residues. Germline assignment: CDR1 MDHEN and CDR2 SYDVKM. CDR3 nucleotides: TGTGCCAGTGAAACAGGGGGACCTCGAGAGACCCAGTACTTC. As protein: CASETGGPRETQYF.

This rearrangement joins TRBV7-3 to TRBJ2-3; 10 positions match TRBD2. The germline gives CDR1 SGHTA, CDR2 FQGTGA. V shed 5 bases and J 6 bases; nucleotides not matched to a gene: 5. This CDR3 contains 14 residues. CDR3 nucleotides: TGTGCCAGCAGCCCAGGGACTAGCGTGGATACGCAGTATTTT. This gives the protein CASSPGTSVDTQYF.

This clonotype was counted only a few times. This chain links TRBV12-3 or TRBV12-4 with TRBJ2-7; 13 bases agree with TRBD2. J gave up 5 bases and V 1 base, and 2 bases lay outside the gene matches. This CDR3 is 15 amino acids long. In DNA form, the CDR3 reads TGTGCCAGCAGTTTAGGGACTAGCGGGGGACACGAGCAGTACTTC. Its protein product is CASSLGTSGGHEQYF.

Here the CDR3 reads CASSHVLAGGPSEQYF. The CDR3 bases are TGTGCCAGCAGTCACGTTCTAGCGGGAGGGCCGAGTGAGCAGTACTTC. This chain joins TRBV6-5 and TRBJ2-5, with 12 nucleotides matching TRBD2. V lost 5 bases and J lost 11; bases outside the gene matches: 15. The CDR3 totals 16 residues. Germline CDR1 is MNHEY and CDR2 is SVGAGI.

This clonotype was recorded at least ten times. This chain joins TRBV12-3 or TRBV12-4 and TRBJ2-3, with 9 bases lining up with TRBD2. J was trimmed by 1 base and V by 5 bases; bases with no gene match: 4. This CDR3 contains 15 residues. The CDR3 region has the DNA TGTGCCAGCAGTCGCCGGACTAGCGGCACAGATACGCAGTATTTT. Protein sequence: CASSRRTSGTDTQYF.

The V call is TRBV29-1, the J call TRBJ1-2; 11 positions agree with TRBD1. The CDR3 covers 17 residues. Germline CDR1 and CDR2: SQVTM and ANQGSEA. V was pared by 5 bases and J by 5 bases, with 16 bases of the junction left unmatched. In DNA, the CDR3 is TGCAGCGTTAGAGGCTCTCCTGGGACAGGGGGAAGGTATGGCTACACCTTC. As protein: CSVRGSPGTGGRYGYTF.